The rows below give T cell receptor beta chains drawn from one sample of a study of OX40 agonist ivuxolimab in advanced cancers. The repertoire was sequenced with immunoSEQ multiplex PCR; TCRdb's copy has only in-frame clones and lacks some. The sample has about 82,000 clones; approximately 85% are singletons. Sample: CD4+ or CD8+ T cells sorted from blood, taken in a trial of the OX40 agonist ivuxolimab. The receptors here all came from an adult with an advanced solid tumor such as melanoma, head and neck, liver or kidney cancer. CDR3s include the opening cysteine and the closing phenylalanine or tryptophan. D genes are given only for firm matches. Some rows have no size entry. The others give once, few or many, or a class for an expanded clone.

CASSQINRGQGAFF TGTGCCAGCAGTCAGATTAACAGGGGGCAAGGAGCTTTCTTT few 14 TRBJ1-1 TRBD1 TRBV2
CASSQVGALGNTIYF TGTGCCAGCAGCCAGGTCGGGGCCCTCGGAAACACCATATATTTT - 15 TRBJ1-3 - TRBV5-6
CASRFSTGVGSTEAFF TGTGCCAGTAGGTTTTCTACAGGGGTGGGGAGCACTGAAGCTTTCTTT - 16 TRBJ1-1 TRBD1 TRBV19
CASSPGPGQGADTQYF TGTGCCAGCTCACCCGGCCCGGGACAGGGGGCGGATACGCAGTATTTT once 16 TRBJ2-3 TRBD1 TRBV18
CASSTLDGVIDEQYF TGTGCCAGCAGTACCCTGGACGGGGTTATCGACGAGCAGTACTTC - 15 TRBJ2-7 - TRBV28
CASTINRGKADTQYF TGTGCCAGCACCATAAACAGGGGGAAGGCAGATACGCAGTATTTT - 15 TRBJ2-3 TRBD1 TRBV6-1
CASSLETGTHSPLHF TGTGCCAGCAGCTTAGAAACAGGGACTCATTCACCCCTCCACTTT medium-sized 15 TRBJ1-6 - TRBV11-2
CASSEYGGGSPGEQFF TGTGCCAGCAGTGAATATGGCGGGGGCTCCCCGGGTGAGCAGTTCTTC - 16 TRBJ2-1 - TRBV2
CSPGGGEAFF TGCAGCCCAGGAGGGGGTGAAGCTTTCTTT - 10 TRBJ1-1 - TRBV29-1
CASSAAGTAYTEAFF TGTGCCAGCAGTGCCGCCGGGACAGCCTACACTGAAGCTTTCTTT - 15 TRBJ1-1 TRBD1 TRBV25-1
CASSLAGGTYNEQFF TGTGCCAGCAGTTTAGCGGGGGGGACCTACAATGAGCAGTTCTTC - 15 TRBJ2-1 TRBD2 TRBV28
CASSLETVYGYTF TGTGCCAGCAGCTTGGAGACAGTCTATGGCTACACCTTC - 13 TRBJ1-2 - TRBV5-4
CASSQATTGNNSPLHF TGCGCCAGCAGCCAAGCTACGACAGGGAATAATTCACCCCTCCACTTT - 16 TRBJ1-6 TRBD1 TRBV4-3
CASSNRVMATEAFF TGTGCCAGCAGCAACAGGGTCATGGCCACTGAAGCTTTCTTT - 14 TRBJ1-1 - TRBV9
CAWSLATGPTNEKLFF TGTGCCTGGAGTCTAGCCACAGGACCGACTAATGAAAAACTGTTTTTT once 16 TRBJ1-4 - TRBV30
CASSSPLNGGEQYF TGTGCCAGCAGTTCCCCGCTTAACGGTGGCGAGCAGTACTTC - 14 TRBJ2-7 - TRBV6-5
CASRSQGAAGELFF TGTGCCAGCAGATCACAGGGGGCTGCCGGGGAGCTGTTTTTT - 14 TRBJ2-2 TRBD1 TRBV6-6
CASSQATGLAGGRFTGELFF TGCGCCAGCAGCCAAGCCACGGGACTAGCGGGGGGTCGATTCACCGGGGAGCTGTTTTTT - 20 TRBJ2-2 TRBD2 TRBV4-3
CAISEASGEQPQHF TGTGCCATCAGTGAGGCATCAGGGGAACAGCCCCAGCATTTT few 14 TRBJ1-5 - TRBV10-3
CASDRDRVYEQYF TGTGCCAGCGATAGGGACAGGGTGTACGAGCAGTACTTC - 13 TRBJ2-7 TRBD1 TRBV30
CASREPGLAATDTQYF TGTGCCAGCAGGGAACCGGGACTAGCGGCGACAGATACGCAGTATTTT - 16 TRBJ2-3 TRBD2 TRBV6-1
CASSATANTEAFF TGTGCCAGCAGTGCGACGGCGAACACTGAAGCTTTCTTT - 13 TRBJ1-1 - TRBV6-5
CASSWRSPGELFF TGCGCCAGCAGCTGGAGATCCCCGGGGGAGCTGTTTTTT - 13 TRBJ2-2 - TRBV5-1
CASSGLTVGIKGYTF TGTGCCAGCAGCGGGCTGACAGTGGGGATTAAGGGCTACACCTTC few 15 TRBJ1-2 - TRBV13